This is a list of T cell receptor beta chains from one sample in a study of radiotherapy plus CTLA-4 blockade in lung cancer. The data were produced by immunoSEQ multiplex PCR, yet TCRdb's version contains in-frame clones alone and is incomplete. Among under 25,000 clones listed, about three quarters were seen once. Specimen: peripheral blood, collected from a patient treated with radiotherapy plus ipilimumab. The receptors were gathered from a human donor with non-small cell lung cancer who had stable disease on radiotherapy plus ipilimumab. CDR3s include the opening cysteine and the closing phenylalanine or tryptophan. Each record gives: D gene, clone size, V gene, J gene, CDR3 DNA, CDR3 protein. D genes are given only for firm matches. Size values are once, few and many counts, or a class for expanded clones, and some rows have none.

TRBD1	.	TRBV14	TRBJ2-3	TGTGCCAGCAGCCGGCCCGGGACAGGCCTCACAGATACGCAGTATTTT	CASSRPGTGLTDTQYF
.	.	TRBV18	TRBJ1-1	TGTGCCAGCTCACCACCAACAGGGCGGGCTGAAGCTTTCTTT	CASSPPTGRAEAFF
TRBD1	.	TRBV6-5	TRBJ2-2	TGTGCCAGCTTACAGGGGGCGAACACCGGGGAGCTGTTTTTT	CASLQGANTGELFF
TRBD1	.	TRBV28	TRBJ2-1	TGTGCCAGCAGGAGGGACAGGGGGCGCATAAATGAGCAGTTCTTC	CASRRDRGRINEQFF
TRBD2	.	TRBV5-1	TRBJ2-5	TGCGCCAGCAGCTGGGGACTAGCGGGAGGGCGAACAGAGACCCAGTACTTC	CASSWGLAGGRTETQYF
.	once	TRBV11-2	TRBJ1-1	TGTGCCAGCAGCTTTAAGACGGCCGCCGCTTTGAACACTGAAGCTTTCTTT	CASSFKTAAALNTEAFF
TRBD1	once	TRBV9	TRBJ1-2	TGTGCCAGCAGCGTAGCACAGGGGGCCTATGGCTACACCTTC	CASSVAQGAYGYTF
.	.	TRBV20-1	TRBJ2-2	TGCAGTGCTAGGGAGGGAGGGGAGCTGTTTTTT	CSAREGGELFF
TRBD1	once	TRBV5-1	TRBJ1-4	TGCGCCAGCAGTCCGGAGGGGACAGGGGATGAAAAACTGTTTTTT	CASSPEGTGDEKLFF
.	.	TRBV7-9	TRBJ2-6	TGTGCCAGCAGCTTAGGGGAACTCGGGGCCAACGTCCTGACTTTC	CASSLGELGANVLTF